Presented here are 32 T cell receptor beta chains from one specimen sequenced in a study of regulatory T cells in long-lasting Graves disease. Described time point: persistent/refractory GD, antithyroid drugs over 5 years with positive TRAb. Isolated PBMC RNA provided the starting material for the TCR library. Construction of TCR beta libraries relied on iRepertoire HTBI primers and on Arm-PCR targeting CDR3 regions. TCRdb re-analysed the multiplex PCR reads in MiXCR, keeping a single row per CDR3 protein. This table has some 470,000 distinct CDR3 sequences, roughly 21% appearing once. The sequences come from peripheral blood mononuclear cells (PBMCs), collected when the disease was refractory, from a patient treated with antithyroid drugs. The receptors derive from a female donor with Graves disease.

The CDR3 loop is CASRGTRSGNTIYF. DNA for the CDR3: TGTGCCAGCAGAGGCACCCGCTCTGGAAACACCATATATTTT. J is TRBJ1-3 and V is TRBV6-1, with D hard to call. This CDR3 region has 14 residues. Germline CDR1 is MNHNS and CDR2 is SASEGT. V gave up 6 bases and J gave up 0 bases, with 9 bases separating them.

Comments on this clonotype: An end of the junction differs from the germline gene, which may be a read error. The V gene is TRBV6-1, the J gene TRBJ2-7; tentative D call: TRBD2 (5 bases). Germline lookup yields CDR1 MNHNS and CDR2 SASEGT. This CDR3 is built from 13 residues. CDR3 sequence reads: CGSSHGKTYEQYF. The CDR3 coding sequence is TGTGGCAGCAGCCACGGGAAAACCTACGAGCAGTACTTC.

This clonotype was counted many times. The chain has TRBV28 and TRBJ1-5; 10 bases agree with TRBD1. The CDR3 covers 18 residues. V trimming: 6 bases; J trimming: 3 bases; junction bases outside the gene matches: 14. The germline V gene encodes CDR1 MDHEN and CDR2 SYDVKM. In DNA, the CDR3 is TGTGCCAGCAGCCCCCTTGGACAGGGGGGTAGTTACAATCAGCCCCAGCATTTT. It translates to CASSPLGQGGSYNQPQHF. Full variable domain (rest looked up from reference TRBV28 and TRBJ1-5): DVKVTQSSRYLVKRTGEKVFLECVQDMDHENMFWYRQDPGLGLRLIYFSYDVKMKEKGDIPEGYSVSREKKERFSLILESASTNQTSMYLCASSPLGQGGSYNQPQHFGDGTRLSIL.

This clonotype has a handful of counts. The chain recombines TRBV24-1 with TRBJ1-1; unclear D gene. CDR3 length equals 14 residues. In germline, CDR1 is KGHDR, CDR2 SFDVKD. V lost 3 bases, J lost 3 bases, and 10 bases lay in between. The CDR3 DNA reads TGTGCCACCAGTGATGGTGGCCCCTACACTGAAGCTTTCTTT. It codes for CATSDGGPYTEAFF.

This CDR3 reads CASSDSGAADTEAFF. In DNA form, the CDR3 reads TGTGCCAGCAGCGATTCAGGGGCGGCGGACACTGAAGCTTTCTTT. V and J are TRBV7-9 and TRBJ1-1, with D possibly being TRBD1 (6 bases). The CDR3 totals 15 residues. The germline V gene encodes CDR1 SEHNR and CDR2 FQNEAQ (reference sequence). With 5 bases removed from V and 3 bases from J, the gap between germline ends came to 16 bases.

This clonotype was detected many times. CDR3 sequence: CASSLRVNTEAFF. For the CDR3, the DNA is TGTGCCAGCAGTTTACGGGTGAACACTGAAGCTTTCTTT. The chain has TRBV28 and TRBJ1-1; no clear D. CDR3 length: 13 residues. V was cut by 2 bases and J by 0 bases, with 4 bases left in between. Germline loops: CDR1 MDHEN, CDR2 SYDVKM. Filled out from reference TRBV28 and TRBJ1-1, the complete variable domain reads DVKVTQSSRYLVKRTGEKVFLECVQDMDHENMFWYRQDPGLGLRLIYFSYDVKMKEKGDIPEGYSVSREKKERFSLILESASTNQTSMYLCASSLRVNTEAFFGQGTRLTVV.

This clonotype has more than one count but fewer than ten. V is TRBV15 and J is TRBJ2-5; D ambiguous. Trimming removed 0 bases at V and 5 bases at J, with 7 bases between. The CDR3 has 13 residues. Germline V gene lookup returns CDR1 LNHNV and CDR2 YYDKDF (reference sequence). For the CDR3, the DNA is TGTGCCACCAGCAGAGATTTCCGGGAGACCCAGTACTTC. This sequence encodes CATSRDFRETQYF.

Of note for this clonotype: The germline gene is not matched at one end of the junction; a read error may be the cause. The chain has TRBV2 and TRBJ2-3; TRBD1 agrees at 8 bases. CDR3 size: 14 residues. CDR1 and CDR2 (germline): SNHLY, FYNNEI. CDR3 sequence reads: CASRRTGNTDTQYF. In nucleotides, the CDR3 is TGTGCCAGCAGGAGGACAGGGAACACAGATACACAGTATTTT.

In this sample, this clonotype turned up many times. CDR3 sequence reads: CASGKNTGELFF. The CDR3 nucleotides read TGTGCCAGCGGAAAGAACACCGGGGAGCTGTTTTTT. J is TRBJ2-2 and V is TRBV28; D gene unclear. Germline loops: CDR1 MDHEN, CDR2 SYDVKM. The length of the CDR3 is 12 residues. V was trimmed by 8 bases and J by 1 base, leaving 5 bases between them. The whole variable domain, filled in from reference TRBV28 and TRBJ2-2, reads DVKVTQSSRYLVKRTGEKVFLECVQDMDHENMFWYRQDPGLGLRLIYFSYDVKMKEKGDIPEGYSVSREKKERFSLILESASTNQTSMYLCASGKNTGELFFGEGSRLTVL.

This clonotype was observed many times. DNA of the CDR3: TGTGCCAGCAGGCGGGGGAACACTGAAGCTTTCTTT. Residues: CASRRGNTEAFF. V usage is TRBV6-1 and J usage is TRBJ1-1; D is undetermined. Between the trimmed V and J ends, which lost 6 bases and 1 base, there was a span of 6 bases. This CDR3 is 12 amino acids long. Per the germline V gene, CDR1 is MNHNS and CDR2 is SASEGT.

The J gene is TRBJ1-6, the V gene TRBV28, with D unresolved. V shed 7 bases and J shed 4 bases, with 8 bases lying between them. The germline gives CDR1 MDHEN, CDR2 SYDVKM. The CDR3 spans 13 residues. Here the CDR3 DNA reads TGTGCCAGCACCCCGGGATATAATTCACCCCTCCACTTT. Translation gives CASTPGYNSPLHF. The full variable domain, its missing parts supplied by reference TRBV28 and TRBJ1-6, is DVKVTQSSRYLVKRTGEKVFLECVQDMDHENMFWYRQDPGLGLRLIYFSYDVKMKEKGDIPEGYSVSREKKERFSLILESASTNQTSMYLCASTPGYNSPLHFGNGTRLTVT.

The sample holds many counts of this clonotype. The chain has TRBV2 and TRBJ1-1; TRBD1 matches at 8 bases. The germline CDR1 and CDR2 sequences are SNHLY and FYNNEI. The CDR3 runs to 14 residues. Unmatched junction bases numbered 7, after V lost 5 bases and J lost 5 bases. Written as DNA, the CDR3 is TGTGCCAGCAGTTACCGGACAGGGAGGACTGAAGCTTTCTTT. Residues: CASSYRTGRTEAFF.

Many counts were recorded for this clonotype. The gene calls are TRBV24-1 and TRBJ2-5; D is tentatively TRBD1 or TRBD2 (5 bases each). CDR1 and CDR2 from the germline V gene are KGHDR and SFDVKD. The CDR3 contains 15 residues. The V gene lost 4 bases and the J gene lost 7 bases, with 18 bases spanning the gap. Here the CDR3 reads CATSESTGAPGTQYF. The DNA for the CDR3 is TGTGCCACCAGTGAATCTACCGGGGCCCCCGGGACCCAGTACTTC.

CDR3 region: CASSRDRGIYEQYF. The CDR3 DNA follows: TGTGCCAGCAGCCGGGACCGGGGGATCTACGAGCAGTACTTC. The V call is TRBV6-2 or TRBV6-3, the J call TRBJ2-7, with D perhaps TRBD2 (6 bases). Deletions cut 6 bases from V and 3 bases from J, with 15 bases between. Germline V gene data show CDR1 as MNHEY and CDR2 as SVGEGT. The CDR3 extends over 14 amino acids.

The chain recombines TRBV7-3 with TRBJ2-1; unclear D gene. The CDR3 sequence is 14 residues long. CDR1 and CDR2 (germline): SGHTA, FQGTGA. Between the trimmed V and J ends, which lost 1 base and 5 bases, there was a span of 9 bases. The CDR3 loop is CASSLMGRDNEQFF. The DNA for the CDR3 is TGTGCCAGCAGCTTAATGGGCAGAGACAATGAGCAGTTCTTC.

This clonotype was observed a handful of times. In DNA, the CDR3 is TGTGCCAGCAGCCAAGGGACACTTAACTATGGCTACACCTTC. It codes for CASSQGTLNYGYTF. The gene calls are TRBV14 and TRBJ1-2, with D possibly TRBD1 on 5 matching bases. The CDR3 is made up of 14 amino acids. V was pared by 1 base and J by 1 base, with 7 bases between. Germline lookup yields CDR1 SGHDN and CDR2 FVKESK.

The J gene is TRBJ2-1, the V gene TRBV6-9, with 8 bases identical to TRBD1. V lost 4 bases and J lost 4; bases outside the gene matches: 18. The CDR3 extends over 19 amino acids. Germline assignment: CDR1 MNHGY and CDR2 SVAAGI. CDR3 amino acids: CASSLVMGSGQGKYNEQFF. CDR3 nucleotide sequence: TGTGCCAGCAGTTTAGTTATGGGCTCAGGACAGGGAAAATACAATGAGCAGTTCTTC.

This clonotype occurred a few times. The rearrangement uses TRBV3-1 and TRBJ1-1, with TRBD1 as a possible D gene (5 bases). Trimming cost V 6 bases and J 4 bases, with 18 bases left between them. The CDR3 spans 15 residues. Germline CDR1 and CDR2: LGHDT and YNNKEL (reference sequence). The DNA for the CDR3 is TGTGCCAGCAGGCCATCCCAGGGAAGGGGCACTGAAGCTTTCTTT. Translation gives CASRPSQGRGTEAFF.

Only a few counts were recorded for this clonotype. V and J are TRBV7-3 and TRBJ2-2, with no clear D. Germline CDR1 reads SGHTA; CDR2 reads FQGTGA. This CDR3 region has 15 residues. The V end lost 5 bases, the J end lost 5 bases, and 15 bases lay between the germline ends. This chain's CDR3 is CASSTSGYGTGELFF. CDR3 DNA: TGTGCCAGCAGCACAAGTGGTTATGGGACCGGGGAGCTGTTTTTT.

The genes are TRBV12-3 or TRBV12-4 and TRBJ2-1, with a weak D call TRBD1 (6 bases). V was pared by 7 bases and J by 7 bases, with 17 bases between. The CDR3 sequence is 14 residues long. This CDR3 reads CASIGQLEGNEQFF. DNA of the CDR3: TGTGCCAGCATCGGACAGCTAGAGGGTAATGAGCAGTTCTTC.

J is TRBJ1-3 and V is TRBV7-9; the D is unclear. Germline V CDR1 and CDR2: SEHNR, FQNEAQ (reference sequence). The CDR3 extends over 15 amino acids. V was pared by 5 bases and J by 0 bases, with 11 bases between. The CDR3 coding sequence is TGTGCCAGCAGCCTTAACATGAACTCTGGAAACACCATATATTTT. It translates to CASSLNMNSGNTIYF.

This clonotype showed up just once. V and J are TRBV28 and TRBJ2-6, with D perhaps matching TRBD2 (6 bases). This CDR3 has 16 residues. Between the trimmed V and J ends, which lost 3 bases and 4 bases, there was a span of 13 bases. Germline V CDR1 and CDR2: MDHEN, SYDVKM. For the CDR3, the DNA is TGTGCCAGCAGTTTTAACCGGGGGACCGGGGCCAACGTCCTGACTTTC. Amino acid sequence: CASSFNRGTGANVLTF.

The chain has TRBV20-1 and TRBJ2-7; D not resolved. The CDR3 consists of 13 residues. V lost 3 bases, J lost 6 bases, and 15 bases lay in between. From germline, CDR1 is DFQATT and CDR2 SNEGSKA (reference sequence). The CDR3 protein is CSASPPGRSEQYF. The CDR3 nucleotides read TGCAGTGCTAGCCCCCCGGGCAGATCCGAGCAGTACTTC.

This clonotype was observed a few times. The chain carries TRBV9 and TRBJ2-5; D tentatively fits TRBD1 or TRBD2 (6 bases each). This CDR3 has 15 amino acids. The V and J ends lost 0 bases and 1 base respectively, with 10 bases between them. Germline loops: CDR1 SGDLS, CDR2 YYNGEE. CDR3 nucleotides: TGTGCCAGCAGCGTAGGAGGGGGGCGCCAAGAGACCCAGTACTTC. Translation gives CASSVGGGRQETQYF.

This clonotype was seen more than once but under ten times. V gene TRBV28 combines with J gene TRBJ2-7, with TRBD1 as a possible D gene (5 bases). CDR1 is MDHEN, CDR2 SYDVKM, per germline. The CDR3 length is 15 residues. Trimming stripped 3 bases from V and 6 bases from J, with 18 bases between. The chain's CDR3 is CASSFDRVVRGEQYF. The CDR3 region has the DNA TGTGCCAGCAGTTTTGACAGAGTGGTTCGTGGCGAGCAGTACTTC. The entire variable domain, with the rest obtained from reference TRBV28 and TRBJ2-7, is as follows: DVKVTQSSRYLVKRTGEKVFLECVQDMDHENMFWYRQDPGLGLRLIYFSYDVKMKEKGDIPEGYSVSREKKERFSLILESASTNQTSMYLCASSFDRVVRGEQYFGPGTRLTVT.

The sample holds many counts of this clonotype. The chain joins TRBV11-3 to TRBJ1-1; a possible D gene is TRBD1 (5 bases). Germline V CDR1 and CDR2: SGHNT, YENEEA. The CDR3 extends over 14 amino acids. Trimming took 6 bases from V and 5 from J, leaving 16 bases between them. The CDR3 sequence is CASSYGGEGTEAFF. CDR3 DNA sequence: TGTGCCAGCAGTTACGGGGGGGAGGGGACTGAAGCTTTCTTT.

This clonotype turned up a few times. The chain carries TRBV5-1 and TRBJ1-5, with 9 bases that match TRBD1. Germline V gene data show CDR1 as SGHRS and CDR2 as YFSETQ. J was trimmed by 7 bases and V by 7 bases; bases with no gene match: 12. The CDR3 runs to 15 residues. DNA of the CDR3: TGCGCCAGCTCTCCGGGACAGGGAATATTGCAGCCCCAGCATTTT. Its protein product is CASSPGQGILQPQHF. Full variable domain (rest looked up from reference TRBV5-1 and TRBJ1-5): KAGVTQTPRYLIKTRGQQVTLSCSPISGHRSVSWYQQTPGQGLQFLFEYFSETQRNKGNFPGRFSGRQFSNSRSEMNVSTLELGDSALYLCASSPGQGILQPQHFGDGTRLSIL.

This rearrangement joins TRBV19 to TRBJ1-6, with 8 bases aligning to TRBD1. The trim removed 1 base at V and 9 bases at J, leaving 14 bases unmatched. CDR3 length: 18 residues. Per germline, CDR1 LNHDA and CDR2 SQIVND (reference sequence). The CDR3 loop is CASSIVLYGQGLASPLHF. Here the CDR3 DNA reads TGTGCCAGTAGTATAGTCCTTTACGGACAGGGTCTTGCTTCACCCCTCCACTTT.

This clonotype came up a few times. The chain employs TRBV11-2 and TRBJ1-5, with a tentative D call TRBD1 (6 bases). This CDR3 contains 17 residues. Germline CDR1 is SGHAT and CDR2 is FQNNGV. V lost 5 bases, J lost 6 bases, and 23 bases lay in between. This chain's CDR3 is CASSASGGLGLRQPQHF. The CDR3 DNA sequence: TGTGCCAGCAGCGCTAGTGGGGGGCTGGGTTTGCGTCAGCCCCAGCATTTT.

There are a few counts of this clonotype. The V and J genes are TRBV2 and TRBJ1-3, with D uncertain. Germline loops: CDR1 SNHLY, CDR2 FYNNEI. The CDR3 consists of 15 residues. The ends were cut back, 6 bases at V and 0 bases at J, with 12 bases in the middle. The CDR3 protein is CASRLPRLSGNTIYF. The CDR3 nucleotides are TGTGCCAGCAGACTACCCCGACTCTCTGGAAACACCATATATTTT.

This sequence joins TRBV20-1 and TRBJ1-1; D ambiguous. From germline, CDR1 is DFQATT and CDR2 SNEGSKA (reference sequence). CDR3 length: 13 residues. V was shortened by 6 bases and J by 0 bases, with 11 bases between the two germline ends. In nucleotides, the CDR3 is TGCAGTGCCACGATCGTGTTGAACACTGAAGCTTTCTTT. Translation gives CSATIVLNTEAFF.

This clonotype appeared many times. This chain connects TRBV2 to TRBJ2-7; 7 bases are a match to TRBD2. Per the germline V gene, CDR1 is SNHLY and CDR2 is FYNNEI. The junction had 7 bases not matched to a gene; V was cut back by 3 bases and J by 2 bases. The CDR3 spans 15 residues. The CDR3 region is CASSDRDYSPYEQYF. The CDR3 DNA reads TGTGCCAGCAGTGACAGGGACTACTCTCCCTACGAGCAGTACTTC.